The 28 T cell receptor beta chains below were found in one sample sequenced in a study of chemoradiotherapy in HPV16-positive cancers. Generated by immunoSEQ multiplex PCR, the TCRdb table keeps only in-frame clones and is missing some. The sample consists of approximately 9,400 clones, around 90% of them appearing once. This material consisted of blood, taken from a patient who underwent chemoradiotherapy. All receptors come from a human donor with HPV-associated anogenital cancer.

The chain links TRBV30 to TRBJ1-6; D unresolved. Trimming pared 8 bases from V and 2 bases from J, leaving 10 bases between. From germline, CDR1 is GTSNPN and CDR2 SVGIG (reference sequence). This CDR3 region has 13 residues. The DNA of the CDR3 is TGTGCCGAAGGGATGGCCTATAATTCACCCCTCCACTTT. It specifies CAEGMAYNSPLHF.

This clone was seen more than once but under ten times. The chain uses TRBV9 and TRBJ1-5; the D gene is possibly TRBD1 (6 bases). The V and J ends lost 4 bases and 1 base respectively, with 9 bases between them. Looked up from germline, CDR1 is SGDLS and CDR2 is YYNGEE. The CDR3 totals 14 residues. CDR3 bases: TGTGCCAGCAGCCCAGGGGTGAGCAATCAGCCCCAGCATTTT. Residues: CASSPGVSNQPQHF.

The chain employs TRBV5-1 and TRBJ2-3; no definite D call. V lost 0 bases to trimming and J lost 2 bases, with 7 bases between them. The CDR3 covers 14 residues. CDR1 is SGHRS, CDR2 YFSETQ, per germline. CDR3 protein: CASSLDQLTDTQYF. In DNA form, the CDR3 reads TGCGCCAGCAGCTTGGATCAACTCACAGATACGCAGTATTTT.

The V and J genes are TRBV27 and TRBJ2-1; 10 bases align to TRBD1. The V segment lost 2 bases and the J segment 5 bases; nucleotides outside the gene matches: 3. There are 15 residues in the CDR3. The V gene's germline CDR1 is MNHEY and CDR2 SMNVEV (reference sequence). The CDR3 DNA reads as TGTGCCAGCAGTTTACGACAGGGGGCTAACAATGAGCAGTTCTTC. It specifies CASSLRQGANNEQFF.

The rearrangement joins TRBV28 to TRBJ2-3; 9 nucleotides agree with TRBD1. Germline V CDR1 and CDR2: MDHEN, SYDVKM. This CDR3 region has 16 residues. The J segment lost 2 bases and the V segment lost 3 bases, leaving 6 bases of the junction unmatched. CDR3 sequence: CASSFRDRDYTDTQYF. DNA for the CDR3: TGTGCCAGCAGTTTTCGGGACAGGGATTACACAGATACGCAGTATTTT.

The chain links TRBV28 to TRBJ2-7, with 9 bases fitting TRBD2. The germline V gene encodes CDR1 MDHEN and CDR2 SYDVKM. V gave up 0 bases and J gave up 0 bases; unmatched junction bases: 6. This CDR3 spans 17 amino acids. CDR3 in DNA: TGTGCCAGCAGTTTATGGTCGCTAGCGGGGAGCTCCTACGAGCAGTACTTC. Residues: CASSLWSLAGSSYEQYF.

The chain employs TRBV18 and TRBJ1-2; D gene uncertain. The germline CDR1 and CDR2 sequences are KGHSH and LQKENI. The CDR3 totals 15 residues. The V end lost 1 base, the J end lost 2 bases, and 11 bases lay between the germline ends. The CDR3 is CASSPQGNTNYGYTF. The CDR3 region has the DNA TGTGCCAGCTCACCACAAGGAAATACGAACTATGGCTACACCTTC.

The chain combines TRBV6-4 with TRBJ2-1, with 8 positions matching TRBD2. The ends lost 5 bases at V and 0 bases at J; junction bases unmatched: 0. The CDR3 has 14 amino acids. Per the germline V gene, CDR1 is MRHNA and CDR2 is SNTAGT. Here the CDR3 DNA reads TGTGCCAGCAGTCGGGGGGGCTCCTACAATGAGCAGTTCTTC. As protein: CASSRGGSYNEQFF.

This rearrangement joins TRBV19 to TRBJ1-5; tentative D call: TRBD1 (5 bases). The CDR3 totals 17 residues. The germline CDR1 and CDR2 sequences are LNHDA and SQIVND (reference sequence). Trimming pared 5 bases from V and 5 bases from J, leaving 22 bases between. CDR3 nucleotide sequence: TGTGCCAGTAGTCTAGGACCCCAGGGTGTGAAGGATCAGCCCCAGCATTTT. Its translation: CASSLGPQGVKDQPQHF.

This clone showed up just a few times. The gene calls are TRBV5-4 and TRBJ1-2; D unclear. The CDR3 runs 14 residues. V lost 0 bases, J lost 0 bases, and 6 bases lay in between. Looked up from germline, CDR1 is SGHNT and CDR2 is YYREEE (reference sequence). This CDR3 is CASSLDGTNYGYTF. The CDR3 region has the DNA TGTGCCAGCAGCTTGGACGGTACTAACTATGGCTACACCTTC.

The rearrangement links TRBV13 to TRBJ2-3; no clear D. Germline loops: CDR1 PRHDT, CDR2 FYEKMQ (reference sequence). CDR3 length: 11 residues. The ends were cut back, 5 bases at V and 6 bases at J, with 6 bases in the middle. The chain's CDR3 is CASSVSDTQYF. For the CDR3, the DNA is TGTGCCAGCAGCGTCTCGGATACGCAGTATTTT.

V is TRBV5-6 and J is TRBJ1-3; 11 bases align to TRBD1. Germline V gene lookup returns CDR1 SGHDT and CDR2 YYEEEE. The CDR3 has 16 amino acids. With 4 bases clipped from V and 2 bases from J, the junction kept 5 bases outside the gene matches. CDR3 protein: CASSRRDRGAGNTIYF. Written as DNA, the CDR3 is TGTGCCAGCAGCCGAAGGGACAGGGGGGCTGGAAACACCATATATTTT. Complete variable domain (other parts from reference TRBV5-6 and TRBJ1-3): DAGVTQSPTHLIKTRGQQVTLRCSPKSGHDTVSWYQQALGQGPQFIFQYYEEEERQRGNFPDRFSGHQFPNYSSELNVNALLLGDSALYLCASSRRDRGAGNTIYFGEGSWLTVV.

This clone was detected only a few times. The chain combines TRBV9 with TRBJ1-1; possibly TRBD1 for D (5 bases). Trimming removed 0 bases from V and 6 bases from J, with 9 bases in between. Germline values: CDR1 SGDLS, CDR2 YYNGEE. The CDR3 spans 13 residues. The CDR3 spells CASSVAQGSEAFF. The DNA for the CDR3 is TGTGCCAGCAGCGTAGCTCAGGGATCTGAAGCTTTCTTT.

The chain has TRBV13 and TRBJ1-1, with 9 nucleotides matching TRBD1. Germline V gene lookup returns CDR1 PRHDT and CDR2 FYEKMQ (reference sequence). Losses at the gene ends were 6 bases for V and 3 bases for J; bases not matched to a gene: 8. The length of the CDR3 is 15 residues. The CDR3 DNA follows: TGTGCCAGCAGACCACAGGGGGCGCGAGACACTGAAGCTTTCTTT. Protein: CASRPQGARDTEAFF.

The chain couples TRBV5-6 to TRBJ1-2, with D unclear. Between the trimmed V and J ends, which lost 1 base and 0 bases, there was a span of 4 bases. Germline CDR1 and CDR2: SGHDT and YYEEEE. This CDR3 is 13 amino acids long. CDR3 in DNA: TGTGCCAGCAGCTTGCAAGCTAACTATGGCTACACCTTC. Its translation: CASSLQANYGYTF.

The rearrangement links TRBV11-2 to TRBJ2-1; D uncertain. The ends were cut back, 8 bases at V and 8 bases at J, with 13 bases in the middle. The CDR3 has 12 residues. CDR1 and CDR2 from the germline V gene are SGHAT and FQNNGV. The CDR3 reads CASSPAADEQFF. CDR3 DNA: TGTGCCAGCTCCCCGGCGGCCGATGAGCAGTTCTTC.

Here the CDR3 DNA reads TGTGCCAGCAGCGCCGGGACAGGGTCTTCCGAGCAGTACTTC. Translating it yields CASSAGTGSSEQYF. The chain employs TRBV7-2 and TRBJ2-7, with 9 bases lining up with TRBD1. The J segment lost 6 bases and the V segment lost 5 bases, leaving 8 bases of the junction unmatched. The germline V gene encodes CDR1 SGHTA and CDR2 FQGNSA. This CDR3 contains 14 residues.

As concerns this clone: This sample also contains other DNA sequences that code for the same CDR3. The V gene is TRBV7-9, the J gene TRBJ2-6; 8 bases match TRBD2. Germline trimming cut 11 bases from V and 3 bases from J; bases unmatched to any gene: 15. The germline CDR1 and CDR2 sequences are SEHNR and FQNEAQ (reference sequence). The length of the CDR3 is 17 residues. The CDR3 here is CASSSAAGAVGANVLTF. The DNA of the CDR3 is TGTGCCTCCTCCTCGGCAGCGGGAGCGGTTGGGGCCAACGTCCTGACTTTC.

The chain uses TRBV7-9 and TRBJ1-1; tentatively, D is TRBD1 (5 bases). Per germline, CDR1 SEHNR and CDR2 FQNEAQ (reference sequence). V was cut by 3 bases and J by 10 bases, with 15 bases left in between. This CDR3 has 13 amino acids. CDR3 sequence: CASSLGTGSGAFF. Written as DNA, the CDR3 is TGTGCCAGCAGCTTGGGTACAGGCAGTGGAGCTTTCTTT.

CDR3 nucleotides: TGTGCCAGCAGGGCAGGGCCCAATCAGCCCCAGCATTTT. It encodes CASRAGPNQPQHF. The chain employs TRBV6-1 and TRBJ1-5; TRBD1 might be the D (5 bases). Deletions cut 6 bases from V and 3 bases from J, with 9 bases between. This CDR3 is 13 amino acids long. CDR1 is MNHNS, CDR2 SASEGT, per germline.

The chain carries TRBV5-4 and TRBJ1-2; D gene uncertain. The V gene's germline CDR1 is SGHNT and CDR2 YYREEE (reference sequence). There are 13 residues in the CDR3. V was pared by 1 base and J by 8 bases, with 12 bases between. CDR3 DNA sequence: TGTGCCAGCAGCTTGTCCGGGTTCGGAGGCTACACCTTC. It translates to CASSLSGFGGYTF.

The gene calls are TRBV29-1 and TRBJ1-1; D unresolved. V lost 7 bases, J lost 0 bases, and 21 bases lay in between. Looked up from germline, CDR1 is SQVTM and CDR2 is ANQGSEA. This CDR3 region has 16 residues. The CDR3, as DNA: TGCAGCGGTGGCCTTCCCCTACAAGATATGAACACTGAAGCTTTCTTT. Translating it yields CSGGLPLQDMNTEAFF.

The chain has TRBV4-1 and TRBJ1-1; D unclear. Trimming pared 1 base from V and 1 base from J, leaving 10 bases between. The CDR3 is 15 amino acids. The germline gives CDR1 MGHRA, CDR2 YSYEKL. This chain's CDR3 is CASSQGPTTNTEAFF. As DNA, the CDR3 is TGCGCCAGCAGCCAAGGTCCCACGACGAACACTGAAGCTTTCTTT.

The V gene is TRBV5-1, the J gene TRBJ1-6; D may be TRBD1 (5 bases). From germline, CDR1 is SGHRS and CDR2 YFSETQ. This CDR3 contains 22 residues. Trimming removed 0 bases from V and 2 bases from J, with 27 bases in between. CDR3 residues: CASSLEGAGRHRGSTYNSPLHF. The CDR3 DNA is TGCGCCAGCAGCTTGGAAGGGGCTGGCCGGCACCGCGGTTCGACCTATAATTCACCCCTCCACTTT.

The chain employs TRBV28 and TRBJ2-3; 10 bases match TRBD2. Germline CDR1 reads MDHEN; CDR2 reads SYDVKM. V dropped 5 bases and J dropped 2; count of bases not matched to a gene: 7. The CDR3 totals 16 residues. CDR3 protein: CASSPQREGNTDTQYF. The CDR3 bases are TGTGCCAGCAGTCCTCAGCGGGAGGGAAACACAGATACGCAGTATTTT.

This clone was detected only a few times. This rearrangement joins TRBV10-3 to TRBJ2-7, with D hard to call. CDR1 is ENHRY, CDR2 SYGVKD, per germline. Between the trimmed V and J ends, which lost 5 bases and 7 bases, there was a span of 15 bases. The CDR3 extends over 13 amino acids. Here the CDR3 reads CAISNSHSREQYF. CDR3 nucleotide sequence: TGTGCCATCAGTAACTCCCACTCTCGAGAGCAGTACTTC.

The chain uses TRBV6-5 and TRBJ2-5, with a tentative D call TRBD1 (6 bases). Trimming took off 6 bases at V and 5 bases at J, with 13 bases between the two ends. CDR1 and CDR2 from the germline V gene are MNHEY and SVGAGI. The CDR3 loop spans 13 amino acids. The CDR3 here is CASSRTVEETQYF. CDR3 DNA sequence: TGTGCCAGCAGCAGGACAGTCGAGGAGACCCAGTACTTC.

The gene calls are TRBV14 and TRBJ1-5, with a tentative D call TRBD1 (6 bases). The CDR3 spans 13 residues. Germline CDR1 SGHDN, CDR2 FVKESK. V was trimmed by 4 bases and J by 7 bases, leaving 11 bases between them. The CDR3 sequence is CASSRRGDQPQHF. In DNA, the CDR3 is TGTGCCAGCAGCCGAAGGGGGGACCAGCCCCAGCATTTT.